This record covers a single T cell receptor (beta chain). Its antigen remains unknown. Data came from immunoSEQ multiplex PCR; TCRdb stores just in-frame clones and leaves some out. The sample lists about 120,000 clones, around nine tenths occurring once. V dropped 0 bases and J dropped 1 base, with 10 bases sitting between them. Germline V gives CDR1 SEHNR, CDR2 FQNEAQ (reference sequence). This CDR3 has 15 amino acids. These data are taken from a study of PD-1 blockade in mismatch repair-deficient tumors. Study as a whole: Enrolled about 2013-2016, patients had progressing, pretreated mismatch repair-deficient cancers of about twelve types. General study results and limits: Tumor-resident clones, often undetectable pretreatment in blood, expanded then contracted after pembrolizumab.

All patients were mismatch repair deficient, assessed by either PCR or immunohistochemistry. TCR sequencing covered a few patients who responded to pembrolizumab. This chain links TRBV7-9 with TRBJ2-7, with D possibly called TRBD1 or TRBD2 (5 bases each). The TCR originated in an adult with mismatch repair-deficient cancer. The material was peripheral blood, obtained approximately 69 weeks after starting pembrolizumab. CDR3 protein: CASSLAGTGSYEQYF. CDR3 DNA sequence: TGTGCCAGCAGCTTAGCAGGGACGGGATCCTACGAGCAGTACTTC.